The rows below give T cell receptor beta chains drawn from one sample of a study of technical replicates of blood from a few donors. The method was immunoSEQ multiplex PCR; TCRdb's version includes in-frame clones alone and lacks a portion of them. The sample holds about 14,000 clones, around 83% seen once. Sequencing input: PBMCs. The receptors shown here come from a human donor in good health. Each CDR3 is given without its conserved first and last residue. A D gene is named only where the DNA matches it firmly.

NA TRBV9 ASSVVLALNTGELF
TRBD1 TRBV10-2 ASSERTGGQFGANVLT
TRBD2 TRBV6-1 ASSDAGLPPYNEQF
TRBD2 TRBV7-6 ASSLPPGLAGGPPYNEQF
TRBD1 TRBV5-6 ASSPGQGLTQH
TRBD1 TRBV5-6 ASSLGDRGYNEQF
NA TRBV2 ASSDGGAYNEQF
NA TRBV28 ASSRGLSGNTIY
NA TRBV5-1 ASGGGTGSTGELF
NA TRBV7-8 ASSRGTMNTEAF
TRBD1 TRBV2 ASSEGTGYYGYT
TRBD2 TRBV4-1 ASSHSLAGDEQY
TRBD1 TRBV10-2 ASSDGTGYGYT
NA TRBV5-4 ASSPLGGDGYGYT
NA TRBV10-1 ASSELVGGQADTQY
NA TRBV29-1 SVEWTSGVPF